Each of the 23 T cell receptor beta chains below was sequenced from the same sample in a study of early T cells in non-severe SARS-CoV-2 infection. TCRdb re-called the 5' RACE reads through MiXCR, storing one row per CDR3 protein. The sample yields around 58,000 distinct CDR3 sequences, roughly 12% seen once. The sample taken for sequencing was whole blood. Every receptor here comes from an adult who was a healthcare worker with PCR-confirmed SARS-CoV-2 infection or an uninfected control (not recorded which).

This chain connects TRBV10-3 to TRBJ2-1; D call uncertain. V was pared by 6 bases and J by 8 bases, with 14 bases between. The germline gives CDR1 ENHRY, CDR2 SYGVKD. The CDR3 has 13 residues. Here the CDR3 reads CAISGPLGDEQFF. CDR3 DNA sequence: TGTGCCATCAGCGGCCCCTTAGGCGATGAGCAGTTCTTC.

The chain carries TRBV28 and TRBJ1-6; no clear D. There are 15 residues in the CDR3. The germline V and J ends were trimmed by 7 bases and 0 bases, with 10 bases remaining between them. Looked up from germline, CDR1 is MDHEN and CDR2 is SYDVKM. CDR3 nucleotide sequence: TGTGCCAGCACCCCAAGCCTCTCCTATAATTCACCCCTCCACTTT. Translating gives CASTPSLSYNSPLHF.

The rearrangement links TRBV7-2 to TRBJ2-2; maybe TRBD2 (5 bases). The CDR3 spans 14 residues. CDR1 and CDR2 (germline): SGHTA, FQGNSA. The V gene lost 5 bases and the J gene lost 6 bases, with 13 bases spanning the gap. The CDR3 loop reads CASSVPMGAGELFF. CDR3 coding DNA: TGTGCCAGCAGCGTTCCCATGGGAGCCGGGGAGCTGTTTTTT.

This clonotype was recorded a few times. The rearrangement links TRBV2 to TRBJ2-7, with D possibly TRBD1 on 5 matching bases. This CDR3 is 13 amino acids long. The germline V gene has CDR1 SNHLY and CDR2 FYNNEI. V was clipped by 3 bases and J by 2 bases, with 8 bases between them. This CDR3 is CASSDPGTYEQYF. The CDR3 bases are TGTGCCAGCAGTGACCCAGGGACCTACGAGCAGTACTTC.

There are a few counts of this clonotype. This chain joins TRBV7-9 and TRBJ2-1; TRBD2 aligns across 9 bases. V trimming: 4 bases; J trimming: 7 bases; junction bases outside the gene matches: 5. There are 14 residues in the CDR3. The V gene's germline CDR1 is SEHNR and CDR2 FQNEAQ (reference sequence). CDR3 sequence (DNA): TGTGCCAGCAGCTCGGGACTAGCTGTTAATGAGCAGTTCTTC. It specifies CASSSGLAVNEQFF.

This clonotype has a count of ten or more. The chain links TRBV4-1 to TRBJ1-2; D unresolved. The CDR3 is 15 residues long. Germline CDR1 reads MGHRA; CDR2 reads YSYEKL. Trimming pared 3 bases from V and 0 bases from J, leaving 11 bases between. CDR3 loop: CASSQTPRANYGYTF. In DNA, the CDR3 is TGCGCCAGCAGCCAGACCCCAAGAGCTAACTATGGCTACACCTTC.

The V gene is TRBV20-1, the J gene TRBJ2-5; 11 bases line up with TRBD2. CDR3 size: 14 residues. With 5 bases clipped from V and 5 bases from J, the junction kept 7 bases outside the gene matches. Germline V gives CDR1 DFQATT, CDR2 SNEGSKA (reference sequence). CDR3 nucleotides: TGCAGTGCTTTCGGACTAGCGGGTCACGAGACCCAGTACTTC. Its protein product is CSAFGLAGHETQYF.

The chain uses TRBV7-2 and TRBJ2-1; 8 bases are a match to TRBD1. The CDR3 totals 19 residues. Per the germline V gene, CDR1 is SGHTA and CDR2 is FQGNSA. V dropped 1 base and J dropped 0; count of bases not matched to a gene: 11. CDR3 bases: TGTGCCAGCAGCTTAGGGACAGGGTTATTCCCCAGCTCCTACAATGAGCAGTTCTTC. Its protein product is CASSLGTGLFPSSYNEQFF.

This clonotype was seen only a few times. The chain employs TRBV12-3 or TRBV12-4 and TRBJ2-1, with 9 positions matching TRBD1. V gave up 5 bases and J gave up 6 bases; unmatched junction bases: 8. This CDR3 is 15 amino acids long. CDR3 DNA sequence: TGTGCCAGCAGTCCCGGGACAGGGACAAGCAATGAGCAGTTCTTC. This gives the protein CASSPGTGTSNEQFF.

This clonotype has only a few counts. The chain is built from TRBV12-3 or TRBV12-4 and TRBJ2-1; 14 bases align to TRBD2. The CDR3 runs 19 residues. V was pared by 5 bases and J by 0 bases, with 9 bases of the junction left unmatched. CDR3 in amino acids: CASSTRTSGGPSSYNEQFF. The DNA for the CDR3 is TGTGCCAGCAGTACTAGGACTAGCGGGGGGCCGAGCTCCTACAATGAGCAGTTCTTC.

This clonotype occurred many times. The CDR3 nucleotides read TGTGCCTGGAGCCGAGACAGGGGGAGTCAGCCCCAGCATTTT. This gives the protein CAWSRDRGSQPQHF. The gene calls are TRBV30 and TRBJ1-5; 9 nucleotides line up with TRBD1. This CDR3 spans 14 amino acids. The V gene's germline CDR1 is GTSNPN and CDR2 SVGIG (reference sequence). V dropped 3 bases and J dropped 6; count of bases not matched to a gene: 6.

In DNA form, the CDR3 reads TGTGCCAGCAGCTTCTCTCCTGGAAACACCATATATTTT. Amino acids: CASSFSPGNTIYF. This chain joins TRBV5-5 and TRBJ1-3; D is unresolved. Germline CDR1 SGHKS, CDR2 YYEKEE (reference sequence). V was shortened by 2 bases and J by 2 bases, with 5 bases between the two germline ends. CDR3 length: 13 residues.

V gene TRBV7-3 combines with J gene TRBJ1-2, with 7 bases aligning to TRBD1. CDR1 and CDR2 (germline): SGHTA, FQGTGA. The CDR3 has 13 residues. With V trimmed by 4 bases and J by 4 bases, 3 bases remained unmatched. CDR3 in amino acids: CASSSQGVYGYTF. CDR3 nucleotides: TGTGCCAGCAGCTCTCAGGGGGTCTATGGCTACACCTTC.

Ten or more counts support this clonotype. V and J are TRBV2 and TRBJ2-7; TRBD1 matches at 7 bases. V lost 3 bases to trimming and J lost 4 bases; unmatched junction nucleotides: 6. CDR3 length: 14 amino acids. Per the germline V gene, CDR1 is SNHLY and CDR2 is FYNNEI. The CDR3 sequence: CASSDGRGHYEQYF. Written as DNA, the CDR3 is TGTGCCAGCAGTGATGGAAGGGGGCATTACGAGCAGTACTTC.

This clonotype was observed a few times. The gene calls are TRBV29-1 and TRBJ2-3, with 11 positions matching TRBD2. V lost 7 bases to trimming and J lost 2 bases; unmatched junction nucleotides: 20. Germline lookup yields CDR1 SQVTM and CDR2 ANQGSEA. The CDR3 totals 19 residues. CDR3 DNA: TGCAGCGCCGCGGGGGCCGCGGGGCTAGCGGGAGGCCTCACAGATACGCAGTATTTT. Amino acids: CSAAGAAGLAGGLTDTQYF.

This clonotype was seen only a few times. The chain combines TRBV7-2 with TRBJ2-7; D remains ambiguous. The CDR3 is made up of 16 amino acids. V lost 5 bases to trimming and J lost 9 bases, with 26 bases between them. Per germline, CDR1 SGHTA and CDR2 FQGNSA. Here the CDR3 DNA reads TGTGCCAGCAGCGTCTCTGGGCCTCACCCGACAAGTGGGCAGTACTTC. Translation: CASSVSGPHPTSGQYF.

This clonotype was observed many times. The gene calls are TRBV7-2 and TRBJ2-5; weak D call: TRBD2 (5 bases). The CDR3 covers 13 residues. Trimming pared 0 bases from V and 5 bases from J, leaving 7 bases between. Germline-derived CDR1 and CDR2 are SGHTA and FQGNSA. As DNA, the CDR3 is TGTGCCAGCAGCTTAGCGTGGACTGAGACCCAGTACTTC. Translated, it gives CASSLAWTETQYF.

The count of this clonotype is one. J is TRBJ2-3 and V is TRBV9; D remains ambiguous. The germline CDR1 and CDR2 sequences are SGDLS and YYNGEE. Trimming stripped 0 bases from V and 0 bases from J, with 5 bases between. CDR3 length: 14 residues. CDR3 sequence reads: CASSVADSTDTQYF. CDR3 sequence (DNA): TGTGCCAGCAGCGTAGCAGATAGCACAGATACGCAGTATTTT.

Note on this clonotype: A much larger clone sits a single nucleotide away, making a read error possible. This chain connects TRBV20-1 to TRBJ1-5, with D unclear. This CDR3 region has 14 residues. CDR1 DFQATT and CDR2 SNEGSKA come from the germline V gene (reference sequence). The CDR3 sequence is CSATDVIGNLPQHF. Written as DNA, the CDR3 is TGCAGTGCTACCGACGTTATTGGCAATCTGCCCCAGCATTTT.

This clonotype was picked up many times. This chain joins TRBV2 and TRBJ1-2; TRBD1 might be the D (5 bases). CDR3 size: 15 residues. Trimming took off 3 bases at V and 2 bases at J, with 13 bases between the two ends. The germline CDR1 and CDR2 sequences are SNHLY and FYNNEI. CDR3 loop: CASSDLGRDNYGYTF. CDR3 in DNA: TGTGCCAGCAGTGATCTTGGCAGGGACAACTATGGCTACACCTTC.

There are many counts of this clonotype. J is TRBJ2-6 and V is TRBV2; no definite D call. The CDR3 has 15 amino acids. V shed 0 bases and J shed 7 bases, with 10 bases lying between them. CDR1 and CDR2 (germline): SNHLY, FYNNEI. The chain's CDR3 is CASSEAGRVANVLTF. For the CDR3, the DNA is TGTGCCAGCAGTGAAGCGGGAAGGGTAGCCAACGTCCTGACTTTC.

The chain joins TRBV4-1 to TRBJ1-1; TRBD1 is a possible D gene (6 bases). The germline V gene encodes CDR1 MGHRA and CDR2 YSYEKL. The ends were cut back, 4 bases at V and 4 bases at J, with 16 bases in the middle. The length of the CDR3 is 15 residues. The CDR3 sequence: CASSLAKQGTTEAFF. CDR3 nucleotide sequence: TGCGCCAGCAGCCTCGCTAAACAGGGTACCACTGAAGCTTTCTTT.

This clonotype was seen repeatedly, ten times or more. The genes are TRBV27 and TRBJ2-7; a possible D gene is TRBD2 (7 bases). The CDR3 sequence is 15 residues long. Germline V lookup: CDR1 MNHEY, CDR2 SMNVEV (reference sequence). V was pared by 8 bases and J by 4 bases, with 21 bases between. As DNA, the CDR3 is TGTGCCAGCCGCCGGGGGGCGCGGACCCTATACGAGCAGTACTTC. Encoded protein: CASRRGARTLYEQYF.